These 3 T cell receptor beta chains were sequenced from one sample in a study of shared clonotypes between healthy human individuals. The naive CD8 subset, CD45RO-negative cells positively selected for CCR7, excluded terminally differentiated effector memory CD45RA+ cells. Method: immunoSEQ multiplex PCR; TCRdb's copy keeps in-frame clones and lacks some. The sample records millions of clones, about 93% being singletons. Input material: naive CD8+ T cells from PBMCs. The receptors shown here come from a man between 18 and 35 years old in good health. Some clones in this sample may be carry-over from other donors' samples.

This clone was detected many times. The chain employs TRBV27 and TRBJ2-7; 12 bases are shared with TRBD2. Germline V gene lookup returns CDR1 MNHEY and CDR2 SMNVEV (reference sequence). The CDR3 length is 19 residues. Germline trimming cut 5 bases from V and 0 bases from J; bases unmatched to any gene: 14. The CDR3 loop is CASSPQLAGGPFNSYEQYF. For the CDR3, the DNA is TGTGCCAGCAGTCCTCAACTAGCGGGAGGTCCTTTCAACTCCTACGAGCAGTACTTC.

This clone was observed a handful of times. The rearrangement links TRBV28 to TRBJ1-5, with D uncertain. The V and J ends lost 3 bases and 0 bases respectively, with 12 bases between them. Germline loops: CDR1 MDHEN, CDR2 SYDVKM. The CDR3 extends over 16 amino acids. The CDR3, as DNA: TGTGCCAGCAGTTTTTGGTCGACCGATAGCAATCAGCCCCAGCATTTT. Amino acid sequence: CASSFWSTDSNQPQHF.

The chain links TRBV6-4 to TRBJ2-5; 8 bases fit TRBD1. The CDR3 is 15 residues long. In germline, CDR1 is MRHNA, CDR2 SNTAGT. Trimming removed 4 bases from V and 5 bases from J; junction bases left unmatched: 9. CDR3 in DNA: TGTGCCAGCAGTGGGGGGACAGGAGAACTGGAGACCCAGTACTTC. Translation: CASSGGTGELETQYF.